These 26 T cell receptor beta chains were sequenced from one sample in a study of blood T cell repertoires in COVID-19 (dated by TCRdb to about 2020). Receptors were amplified or captured by the immunoSEQ multiplex PCR assay. TCRdb carries this immuneACCESS record with in-frame sequences only. Its versions omit some clonotypes, under half of them owing to an unresolved V gene in the studies checked, with the rest unexplained. This sample comprises roughly 140,000 clones, approximately 83% of them detected only once. Less than 3.5% of the sample lies in the top ten. The sample was peripheral blood. Source of these receptors: a man aged 65 to 79 with acute or convalescent COVID-19.

This sequence joins TRBV27 and TRBJ2-3, with D maybe TRBD2 (6 bases). Trimming pared 11 bases from V and 2 bases from J, leaving 11 bases between. CDR1 is MNHEY and CDR2 is SMNVEV in the germline V gene (reference sequence). The CDR3 runs 12 residues. The CDR3 is CAGGFPTDTQYF. The CDR3 bases are TGTGCCGGGGGGTTCCCCACAGATACGCAGTATTTT.

The chain joins TRBV6-6 to TRBJ2-7; 13 bases line up with TRBD2. Unmatched junction bases numbered 4, after V lost 6 bases and J lost 5 bases. Looked up from germline, CDR1 is MNHNY and CDR2 is SVGAGI (reference sequence). This CDR3 is 14 amino acids long. The CDR3 DNA reads TGTGCCAGCAGCAAACTAGCGGGAGGGAACGAGCAGTACTTC. Its translation: CASSKLAGGNEQYF.

The sample holds a few counts of this clone. At one end, the junction sequence differs from germline, possibly due to a read error. CDR3 amino acids: CATSDQLAGGTDTQYF. In DNA, the CDR3 is TGTGCCACCAGTGATCAACTAGCGGGAGGCACGGATACGCAGTATTTT. The chain has TRBV24-1 and TRBJ2-3, with 12 bases lining up with TRBD2. The CDR3 runs 16 residues. From germline, CDR1 is KGHDR and CDR2 SFDVKD.

V is TRBV9 and J is TRBJ2-1; TRBD1 matches at 8 bases. V lost 3 bases to trimming and J lost 8 bases; unmatched junction nucleotides: 10. The CDR3 totals 15 residues. The germline V gene has CDR1 SGDLS and CDR2 YYNGEE. For the CDR3, the DNA is TGTGCCAGCAGCGGGGAAGACAGGGGCTGGGATGAGCAGTTCTTC. Translated: CASSGEDRGWDEQFF.

This clone was seen only once. The DNA of the CDR3 is TGTGCCAGCAGTTCGCTATTGAGGCCCCAGCATTTT. This codes for CASSSLLRPQHF. This chain uses TRBV28 with TRBJ1-5; D is uncertain. The CDR3 spans 12 residues. The germline V gene encodes CDR1 MDHEN and CDR2 SYDVKM. V shed 4 bases and J shed 9 bases, with 10 bases lying between them.

This chain links TRBV3-1 (or the pseudogene TRBV3-2) with TRBJ2-1; 10 bases line up with TRBD2. J was trimmed by 7 bases and V by 0 bases; bases with no gene match: 3. CDR3 length equals 15 residues. The germline gives CDR1 LGHDT, CDR2 YNNKEL (reference sequence). CDR3 DNA sequence: TGTGCCAGCAGCCAAGACCTAGCGGGAGTGAATGAGCAGTTCTTC. Translating it yields CASSQDLAGVNEQFF.

This clone appeared a single time. The chain joins TRBV5-5 to TRBJ1-1; 8 bases line up with TRBD1. The CDR3 is 14 residues long. In germline, CDR1 is SGHKS, CDR2 YYEKEE (reference sequence). The ends lost 3 bases at V and 4 bases at J; junction bases unmatched: 5. Here the CDR3 reads CASSSTGGVTEAFF. CDR3 DNA: TGTGCCAGCAGCTCCACAGGGGGAGTCACTGAAGCTTTCTTT.

The chain carries TRBV3-1 (or the pseudogene TRBV3-2) and TRBJ2-3, with 9 bases that match TRBD1. Germline V gene data show CDR1 as LGHDT and CDR2 as YNNKEL (reference sequence). The CDR3 runs 15 residues. V shed 2 bases, J shed 3 bases, and the junction held 3 bases outside the gene matches. CDR3 in amino acids: CASSQWDRATDTQYF. CDR3 sequence (DNA): TGTGCCAGCAGCCAATGGGACAGGGCGACAGATACGCAGTATTTT.

The V and J genes are TRBV11-2 and TRBJ2-1; TRBD2 matches 10 bases. J gave up 6 bases and V 1 base, and 6 bases lay outside the gene matches. Germline V gene sequence: CDR1 SGHAT, CDR2 FQNNGV. The CDR3 extends over 16 amino acids. CDR3: CASSLAVPSGSNEQFF. CDR3 nucleotide sequence: TGTGCCAGCAGCTTAGCGGTCCCTAGCGGGAGCAATGAGCAGTTCTTC.

The chain uses TRBV18 and TRBJ2-3; 9 bases fit TRBD2. J gave up 6 bases and V 1 base, and 5 bases lay outside the gene matches. The CDR3 extends over 15 amino acids. Germline V lookup: CDR1 KGHSH, CDR2 LQKENI. In DNA form, the CDR3 reads TGTGCCAGCTCACCACTGCGGGAGGGCAAGGATACGCAGTATTTT. Its protein product is CASSPLREGKDTQYF.

The chain carries TRBV18 and TRBJ2-1; D possibly corresponds to TRBD1 (5 bases). V shed 4 bases and J shed 4 bases, with 11 bases lying between them. The CDR3 contains 14 residues. Germline V gene sequence: CDR1 KGHSH, CDR2 LQKENI. The CDR3 spells CASSLRVGYNEQFF. CDR3 bases: TGTGCCAGCTCACTCAGGGTTGGTTACAATGAGCAGTTCTTC.

This chain joins TRBV7-9 and TRBJ1-5; the match to TRBD1 covers 7 bases. The CDR3 spans 18 residues. Losses at the gene ends were 1 base for V and 3 bases for J; bases not matched to a gene: 12. In germline, CDR1 is SEHNR, CDR2 FQNEAQ (reference sequence). CDR3 in amino acids: CASSLERGQRVHNQPQHF. The CDR3 nucleotides are TGTGCCAGCAGCTTAGAAAGGGGGCAGAGGGTGCACAATCAGCCCCAGCATTTT.

The J gene is TRBJ1-5, the V gene TRBV6-5; D gene ambiguous. V lost 6 bases, J lost 0 bases, and 12 bases lay in between. CDR3 length equals 15 residues. CDR1 and CDR2 (germline): MNHEY, SVGAGI. The CDR3 reads CASRPRHDSNQPQHF. The CDR3, as DNA: TGTGCCAGCAGACCAAGACACGATAGCAATCAGCCCCAGCATTTT.

V gene TRBV28 combines with J gene TRBJ1-2; the D is unclear. The CDR3 is made up of 12 amino acids. Germline loops: CDR1 MDHEN, CDR2 SYDVKM. The ends were cut back, 3 bases at V and 8 bases at J, with 10 bases in the middle. This chain's CDR3 is CASSFLGGGYTF. CDR3 nucleotides: TGTGCCAGCAGTTTCCTTGGTGGCGGCTACACCTTC.

The V and J genes are TRBV6-2 or TRBV6-3 and TRBJ2-7; TRBD1 might be the D (5 bases). In germline, CDR1 is MNHEY, CDR2 SVGEGT. The CDR3 loop spans 14 amino acids. V was clipped by 4 bases and J by 1 base, with 11 bases between them. The CDR3 nucleotides are TGTGCCAGCAGTTCCACCGACAGATCCTACGAGCAGTACTTC. It yields the protein CASSSTDRSYEQYF.

This clone was seen a single time. The chain recombines TRBV29-1 with TRBJ2-2; 7 bases align to TRBD2. Germline values: CDR1 SQVTM, CDR2 ANQGSEA. This CDR3 contains 13 residues. J was trimmed by 4 bases and V by 4 bases; bases with no gene match: 3. In nucleotides, the CDR3 is TGCAGCGTTGGCCCGGGGGGCACCGGGGAGCTGTTTTTT. This codes for CSVGPGGTGELFF.

This clone was detected only a few times. The chain couples TRBV9 to TRBJ1-1; 8 bases match TRBD1. The CDR3 has 16 residues. Trimming at V came to 0 bases and at J to 0 bases, leaving 4 bases not matched to a gene. Germline CDR1 SGDLS, CDR2 YYNGEE. The CDR3 nucleotides read TGTGCCAGCAGCGTAGCAGGGGGCGGAGTGAACACTGAAGCTTTCTTT. This gives the protein CASSVAGGGVNTEAFF.

V is TRBV19 and J is TRBJ1-3; the D is unclear. CDR3 length: 11 amino acids. Trimming removed 6 bases from V and 4 bases from J, with 4 bases in between. The germline CDR1 and CDR2 sequences are LNHDA and SQIVND (reference sequence). The CDR3 DNA sequence: TGTGCCAGTAGCTCCGGAAACACCATATATTTT. It encodes CASSSGNTIYF.

This clone has just one count. Germline is not matched at one junction end, which may reflect a read error. This rearrangement joins TRBV18 to TRBJ1-3; D perhaps matches TRBD1 (6 bases). The CDR3 spans 17 residues. The germline V gene encodes CDR1 KGHSH and CDR2 LQKENI. DNA for the CDR3: TGTGTCAGCTCACCTCGGACAGTACGGGACTCTGGAAACACCATATATTTT. Protein product: CVSSPRTVRDSGNTIYF.

The V gene is TRBV19, the J gene TRBJ2-2, with D perhaps TRBD2 (6 bases). Germline values: CDR1 LNHDA, CDR2 SQIVND (reference sequence). Between the trimmed V and J ends, which lost 3 bases and 2 bases, there was a span of 7 bases. The CDR3 runs to 14 residues. This CDR3 is CASSIGTNTGELFF. The CDR3 nucleotides read TGTGCCAGTAGTATTGGGACTAACACCGGGGAGCTGTTTTTT.

The chain couples TRBV19 to TRBJ2-1, with 8 bases lining up with TRBD1. There are 16 residues in the CDR3. Trimming took 9 bases from V and 1 from J; bases not matched to a gene: 11. Germline loops: CDR1 LNHDA, CDR2 SQIVND (reference sequence). CDR3 bases: TGTGCCAGCGGTCCCAGGGGGCAGCGGTCCTACAATGAGCAGTTCTTC. Protein sequence: CASGPRGQRSYNEQFF.

This clone was observed once. In DNA form, the CDR3 reads TGTGCCAGCAGCTCGACATTGCGCCGGTTCGAGCAGTTCTTC. Translation: CASSSTLRRFEQFF. The rearrangement joins TRBV5-6 to TRBJ2-1; no firm D call. Trimming stripped 3 bases from V and 10 bases from J, with 17 bases between. The CDR3 has 14 residues. Germline CDR1 and CDR2: SGHDT and YYEEEE. The variable domain in full, with the rest retrieved from reference TRBV5-6 and TRBJ2-1, is DAGVTQSPTHLIKTRGQQVTLRCSPKSGHDTVSWYQQALGQGPQFIFQYYEEEERQRGNFPDRFSGHQFPNYSSELNVNALLLGDSALYLCASSSTLRRFEQFFGPGTRLTVL.

Only one count was recorded for this clone. The rearrangement uses TRBV2 and TRBJ2-1, with D possibly being TRBD2 (5 bases). Per germline, CDR1 SNHLY and CDR2 FYNNEI. The V and J ends lost 8 bases and 7 bases respectively, with 15 bases between them. The length of the CDR3 is 13 residues. As DNA, the CDR3 is TGTGCCAGCGCTCAGGAGGTGACGAATGAGCAGTTCTTC. This sequence encodes CASAQEVTNEQFF.

V is TRBV7-2 and J is TRBJ2-1; 15 positions match TRBD2. CDR1 is SGHTA and CDR2 is FQGNSA in the germline V gene. Trimming took 5 bases from V and 10 from J; bases not matched to a gene: 12. The CDR3 spans 17 residues. CDR3 amino acids: CASSPPGLAGGPREQFF. The CDR3 region has the DNA TGTGCCAGCAGCCCTCCAGGACTAGCGGGAGGGCCGCGAGAGCAGTTCTTC.

The V call is TRBV19, the J call TRBJ2-7, with D perhaps matching TRBD2 (5 bases). The length of the CDR3 is 16 residues. Trimming pared 1 base from V and 3 bases from J, leaving 16 bases between. The germline gives CDR1 LNHDA, CDR2 SQIVND (reference sequence). CDR3 bases: TGTGCCAGTAGTATAGTTGGAGGACGAGCTAACTACGAGCAGTACTTC. Translating it yields CASSIVGGRANYEQYF.

The J gene is TRBJ2-1, the V gene TRBV19; no clear D gene. The CDR3 covers 12 residues. Between the trimmed V and J ends, which lost 7 bases and 3 bases, there was a span of 7 bases. CDR1 and CDR2 from the germline V gene are LNHDA and SQIVND (reference sequence). In nucleotides, the CDR3 is TGTGCCAGTACTGGCAACTACAATGAGCAGTTCTTC. Amino acids: CASTGNYNEQFF.